This T cell receptor (beta chain) was identified during a study of T cell responses to AZD1222 COVID-19 vaccine. CDR1 is LNHDA, CDR2 SQIVND, per germline (reference sequence). The V gene lost 3 bases and the J gene lost 3 bases, with 9 bases spanning the gap. CDR3 length: 14 amino acids. Whole-study results and caveats: Possibly, clonal diversity was underestimated; donors were largely white British and included more females. Reports indicate that nearly half of spike-specific TCRs are directed at unmutated variant regions.

The table lists this clone with a few counts. Its antigen is currently unknown. Some clones are missing from TCRdb's copy, which holds only in-frame ones; the method was immunoSEQ multiplex PCR. The sample records over 60,000 clones, about 80% being singletons. Analyses pooled second doses at about 4 or about 12 weeks. The clonotype originates from an adult who received the AZD1222 COVID-19 vaccine. The J gene is TRBJ1-5, the V gene TRBV19; no definite D call. This sample comprised peripheral blood, obtained 28 days after the second AZD1222 dose. CDR3 in amino acids: CASSMGGNNQPQHF. The CDR3 coding sequence is TGTGCCAGTAGTATGGGAGGGAACAATCAGCCCCAGCATTTT.